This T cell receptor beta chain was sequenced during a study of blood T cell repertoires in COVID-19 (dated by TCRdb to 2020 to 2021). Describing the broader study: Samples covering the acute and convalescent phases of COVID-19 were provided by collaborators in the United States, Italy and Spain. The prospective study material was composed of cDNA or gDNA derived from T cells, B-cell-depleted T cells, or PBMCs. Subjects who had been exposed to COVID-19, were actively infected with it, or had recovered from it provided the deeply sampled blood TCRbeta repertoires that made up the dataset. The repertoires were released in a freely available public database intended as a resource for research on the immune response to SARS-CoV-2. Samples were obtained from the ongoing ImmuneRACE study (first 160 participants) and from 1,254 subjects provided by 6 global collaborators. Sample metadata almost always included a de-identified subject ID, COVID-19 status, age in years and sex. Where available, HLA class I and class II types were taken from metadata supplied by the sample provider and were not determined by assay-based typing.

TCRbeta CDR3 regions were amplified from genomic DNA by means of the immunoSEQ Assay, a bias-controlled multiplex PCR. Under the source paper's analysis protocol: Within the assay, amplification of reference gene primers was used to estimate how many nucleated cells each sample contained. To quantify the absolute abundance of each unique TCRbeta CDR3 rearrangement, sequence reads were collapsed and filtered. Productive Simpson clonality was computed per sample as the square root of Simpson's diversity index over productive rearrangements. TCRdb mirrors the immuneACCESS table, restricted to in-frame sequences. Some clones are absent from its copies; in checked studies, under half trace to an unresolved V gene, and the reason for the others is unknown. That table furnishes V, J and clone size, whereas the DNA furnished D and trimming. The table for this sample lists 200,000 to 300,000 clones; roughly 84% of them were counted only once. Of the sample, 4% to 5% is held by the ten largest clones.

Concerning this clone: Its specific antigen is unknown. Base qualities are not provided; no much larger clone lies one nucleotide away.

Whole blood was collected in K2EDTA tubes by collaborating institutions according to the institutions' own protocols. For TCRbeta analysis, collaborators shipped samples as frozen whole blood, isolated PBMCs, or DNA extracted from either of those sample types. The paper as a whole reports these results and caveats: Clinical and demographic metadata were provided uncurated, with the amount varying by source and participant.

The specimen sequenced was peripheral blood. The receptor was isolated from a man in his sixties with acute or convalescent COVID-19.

The sequenced DNA is TGCGCCAGCAGCCAGGGGCTGTCAGATACGCAGTATTTT. It encodes CASSQGLSDTQYF. The chain is made from TRBV5-1 and TRBJ2-3; perhaps TRBD1 is the D gene, with 6 bases matching. Sequences SGHRS (CDR1) and YFSETQ (CDR2) are obtained from the germline V gene. The junction carries 10 bases between V and J, which are trimmed by 4 bases and 4 bases respectively. Including the terminal cysteine and phenylalanine, the CDR3 comprises 13 residues. Only the CDR3 DNA is retained, 39 bases long and in frame from the first base. The CDR3, completed at both ends by the reference TRBV5-1 and TRBJ2-3 genes, gives the full variable domain KAGVTQTPRYLIKTRGQQVTLSCSPISGHRSVSWYQQTPGQGLQFLFEYFSETQRNKGNFPGRFSGRQFSNSRSEMNVSTLELGDSALYLCASSQGLSDTQYFGPGTRLTVL.